One and the same sample provided the 32 T cell receptor beta chains below, sequenced in a study of metastatic and nonmetastatic thyroid tumors. The entire patient cohort was treatment-naive prior to thyroid surgery. TCRdb called clones again from the PCR reads with MiXCR. Found here are 10,000 to 15,000 clones, about an eighth of them singletons; the top ten hold 32%. Material for sequencing was blood. The receptors shown here come from a female donor with papillary thyroid cancer or a benign thyroid nodule (not recorded which). Some clones in this sample may be carry-over from other donors' samples.

This clone was found many times. The rearrangement joins TRBV28 to TRBJ2-5; D uncertain. V lost 2 bases, J lost 2 bases, and 6 bases lay in between. CDR1 and CDR2 (germline): MDHEN, SYDVKM. The CDR3 is 13 residues long. DNA of the CDR3: TGTGCCAGCAGTTTAGCAGTACAAGAGACCCAGTACTTC. It is translated as CASSLAVQETQYF.

This clone was seen a handful of times. The gene calls are TRBV19 and TRBJ1-5; weak D call: TRBD1 (6 bases). The CDR3 sequence is 15 residues long. Germline-derived CDR1 and CDR2 are LNHDA and SQIVND (reference sequence). The V end lost 9 bases, the J end lost 1 base, and 16 bases lay between the germline ends. The CDR3 protein is CASDRAGGSNQPQHF. CDR3 nucleotides: TGTGCCAGCGATCGGGCGGGGGGCAGCAATCAGCCCCAGCATTTT.

This clone was counted at least ten times. The V and J genes are TRBV29-1 and TRBJ2-2, with 9 bases matching TRBD2. Germline V gene lookup returns CDR1 SQVTM and CDR2 ANQGSEA. This CDR3 is 14 amino acids long. The ends lost 4 bases at V and 4 bases at J; junction bases unmatched: 4. The CDR3 bases are TGCAGCGTTGGTGAGCGGGAGGTCACCGGGGAGCTGTTTTTT. Translating gives CSVGEREVTGELFF.

This clone was recorded many times. The V gene is TRBV10-3, the J gene TRBJ1-5; D perhaps matches TRBD1 (5 bases). Germline CDR1 and CDR2: ENHRY and SYGVKD. Trimming cost V 10 bases and J 3 bases, with 19 bases left between them. The CDR3 spans 15 residues. The chain's CDR3 is CATQVGEGNNQPQHF. Here the CDR3 DNA reads TGTGCCACGCAGGTCGGTGAGGGGAACAATCAGCCCCAGCATTTT.

This clone came up many times. V gene TRBV7-9 combines with J gene TRBJ2-3, with 7 bases that match TRBD1. V was pared by 5 bases and J by 4 bases, with 6 bases of the junction left unmatched. Germline values: CDR1 SEHNR, CDR2 FQNEAQ (reference sequence). The CDR3 contains 14 residues. The CDR3 sequence: CASSVTGSADTQYF. The CDR3 nucleotides are TGTGCCAGCAGCGTGACAGGGTCGGCAGATACGCAGTATTTT.

This clone came up many times. The V and J genes are TRBV2 and TRBJ2-5; D remains ambiguous. This CDR3 is 12 amino acids long. Trimming stripped 3 bases from V and 4 bases from J, with 6 bases between. Germline CDR1 SNHLY, CDR2 FYNNEI. This CDR3 reads CASSDYGETQYF. For the CDR3, the DNA is TGTGCCAGCAGTGACTATGGAGAGACCCAGTACTTC.

This clone has ten or more counts. The chain links TRBV6-1 to TRBJ1-4; no clear D. Deletions cut 8 bases from V and 3 bases from J, with 10 bases between. Looked up from germline, CDR1 is MNHNS and CDR2 is SASEGT. The length of the CDR3 is 13 residues. The CDR3 sequence: CASGWGPNEKLFF. CDR3 DNA sequence: TGTGCCAGCGGGTGGGGTCCTAATGAAAAACTGTTTTTT.

This clone was observed at least ten times. The rearrangement links TRBV3-1 to TRBJ2-3; D is undetermined. V was trimmed by 0 bases and J by 5 bases, leaving 6 bases between them. Germline V gene lookup returns CDR1 LGHDT and CDR2 YNNKEL (reference sequence). The CDR3 consists of 13 residues. The CDR3 coding sequence is TGTGCCAGCAGCCAAGATGCTGAAGATACGCAGTATTTT. Translating it yields CASSQDAEDTQYF.

Many counts were recorded for this clone. This chain uses TRBV28 with TRBJ1-4; D gene ambiguous. From germline, CDR1 is MDHEN and CDR2 SYDVKM. The CDR3 spans 12 residues. Deletions cut 6 bases from V and 9 bases from J, with 11 bases between. CDR3 DNA: TGTGCCAGCAGGGCAGCTTTGAAAAAACTGTTTTTT. It specifies CASRAALKKLFF. Full variable domain (remainder filled in from reference TRBV28 and TRBJ1-4): DVKVTQSSRYLVKRTGEKVFLECVQDMDHENMFWYRQDPGLGLRLIYFSYDVKMKEKGDIPEGYSVSREKKERFSLILESASTNQTSMYLCASRAALKKLFFGSGTQLSVL.

The chain uses TRBV20-1 and TRBJ2-3, with D possibly being TRBD1 (6 bases). Trimming took 0 bases from V and 7 from J, leaving 20 bases between them. CDR1 is DFQATT and CDR2 is SNEGSKA in the germline V gene (reference sequence). The CDR3 is made up of 16 amino acids. DNA for the CDR3: TGCAGTGCTAGAGATCCCCTAGGGGGAGATATGAATACGCAGTATTTT. Its translation: CSARDPLGGDMNTQYF.

By proportion, this clone is hyperexpanded. The rearrangement links TRBV28 to TRBJ2-1; D is perhaps TRBD1 or TRBD2 (6 bases each). With 7 bases removed from V and 4 bases from J, the gap between germline ends came to 20 bases. The germline CDR1 and CDR2 sequences are MDHEN and SYDVKM. The CDR3 is 16 amino acids. The CDR3 here is CASTPGGGAPYNEQFF. As DNA, the CDR3 is TGTGCCAGCACTCCCGGGGGCGGGGCGCCGTACAATGAGCAGTTCTTC.

This clone was observed at least ten times. This rearrangement joins TRBV7-9 to TRBJ2-5; 8 bases agree with TRBD1. The V gene's germline CDR1 is SEHNR and CDR2 FQNEAQ (reference sequence). This CDR3 region has 17 residues. After removal of 1 base from V and 3 bases from J, the junction contained 10 bases not matched to a gene. This chain's CDR3 is CASSLGFRGLAEETQYF. CDR3 DNA: TGTGCCAGCAGCTTAGGTTTCAGGGGGCTAGCCGAAGAGACCCAGTACTTC. Using reference TRBV7-9 and TRBJ2-5 for the parts outside the CDR3, the full variable domain is DTGVSQNPRHKITKRGQNVTFRCDPISEHNRLYWYRQTLGQGPEFLTYFQNEAQLEKSRLLSDRFSAERPKGSFSTLEIQRTEQGDSAMYLCASSLGFRGLAEETQYFGPGTRLLVL.

The table lists this clone with many counts. A read error may produce the germline difference seen at one junction end. The V gene is TRBV7-2, the J gene TRBJ1-2; 7 bases match TRBD1. This CDR3 contains 13 residues. The germline V gene encodes CDR1 SGHTA and CDR2 FQGNSA. This CDR3 reads CASNLGGDYGYTF. Written as DNA, the CDR3 is TGTGCCAGCAACTTAGGGGGCGACTATGGCTACACCTTC.

This clone was seen repeatedly, ten times or more. The rearrangement joins TRBV2 to TRBJ2-1; D remains ambiguous. Trimming shortened V by 4 bases and J by 5 bases, and 3 bases separated the two germline ends. The CDR3 totals 11 residues. Germline V CDR1 and CDR2: SNHLY, FYNNEI. The CDR3 protein is CASSVNNEQFF. The CDR3 coding sequence is TGTGCCAGCAGTGTTAACAATGAGCAGTTCTTC.

This clone was seen repeatedly, ten times or more. J is TRBJ1-1 and V is TRBV6-1; D not resolved. Germline V gene lookup returns CDR1 MNHNS and CDR2 SASEGT. V lost 6 bases, J lost 3 bases, and 8 bases lay in between. CDR3 length equals 12 residues. The CDR3 spells CASRRSDTEAFF. In DNA form, the CDR3 reads TGTGCCAGCAGGAGGTCGGACACTGAAGCTTTCTTT.

The sample holds many counts of this clone. The chain has TRBV7-3 and TRBJ2-1; tentatively, D is TRBD2 (6 bases). Germline CDR1 is SGHTA and CDR2 is FQGTGA. The ends were cut back, 5 bases at V and 0 bases at J, with 20 bases in the middle. The CDR3 loop spans 18 amino acids. CDR3 region: CASSPRAGFPGSYNEQFF. In DNA, the CDR3 is TGTGCCAGCAGCCCTAGAGCGGGTTTCCCAGGCTCCTACAATGAGCAGTTCTTC.

This clone showed up many times. The V gene is TRBV5-5, the J gene TRBJ1-4; D gene uncertain. Germline values: CDR1 SGHKS, CDR2 YYEKEE (reference sequence). The CDR3 is made up of 14 amino acids. Trimming removed 0 bases from V and 3 bases from J, with 6 bases in between. The CDR3 reads CASSLGVANEKLFF. The CDR3 coding sequence is TGTGCCAGCAGCTTGGGGGTGGCTAATGAAAAACTGTTTTTT.

By share, this clone counts as medium-sized. This chain uses TRBV12-3 or TRBV12-4 with TRBJ2-7; D gene unclear. Trimming removed 3 bases from V and 3 bases from J, with 6 bases in between. CDR3 length equals 12 residues. The CDR3 loop is CASSFGDYEQYF. Here the CDR3 DNA reads TGTGCCAGCAGTTTCGGCGACTACGAGCAGTACTTC.

In this sample, this clone turned up many times. The chain uses TRBV2 and TRBJ1-5; no firm D call. The V end was cut by 4 bases, the J end by 3 bases, with 7 bases between. The CDR3 loop spans 13 amino acids. Germline V gene lookup returns CDR1 SNHLY and CDR2 FYNNEI. This chain's CDR3 is CASSAWDNQPQHF. DNA for the CDR3: TGTGCCAGCAGTGCATGGGACAATCAGCCCCAGCATTTT.

This clone was counted ten times or more. The chain combines TRBV2 with TRBJ2-3; D unclear. The CDR3 consists of 14 residues. The germline gives CDR1 SNHLY, CDR2 FYNNEI. With 3 bases removed from V and 4 bases from J, the gap between germline ends came to 11 bases. The DNA of the CDR3 is TGTGCCAGCAGTGAGGGCCGATTCCCAGATACGCAGTATTTT. Translating it yields CASSEGRFPDTQYF. Full variable domain (outside the CDR3, taken from reference TRBV2 and TRBJ2-3): EPEVTQTPSHQVTQMGQEVILRCVPISNHLYFYWYRQILGQKVEFLVSFYNNEISEKSEIFDDQFSVERPDGSNFTLKIRSTKLEDSAMYFCASSEGRFPDTQYFGPGTRLTVL.

This clone was seen many times. The chain links TRBV3-1 to TRBJ1-5; D is ambiguous. This CDR3 is 13 amino acids long. Deletions cut 0 bases from V and 5 bases from J, with 5 bases between. CDR1 and CDR2 (germline): LGHDT, YNNKEL (reference sequence). The DNA for the CDR3 is TGTGCCAGCAGCCAAGATATGGATCAGCCCCAGCATTTT. This codes for CASSQDMDQPQHF.

Regarding this clone: One junction end disagrees with the germline gene, perhaps due to a read error. The chain carries TRBV6-2 or TRBV6-3 and TRBJ2-3; D is uncertain. The CDR3 sequence is 15 residues long. Looked up from germline, CDR1 is MNHEY and CDR2 is SVGEGT. CDR3 loop: CASSLVDSSTDTQYF. CDR3 coding DNA: TGCGCCAGCAGTTTGGTGGATAGTAGCACAGATACGCAGTATTTT.

This clone is medium-sized in the sample. CDR3 coding DNA: TGTGCCAGCAGCTCGGGGGGAGATATGAATACGCAGTATTTT. Its protein is CASSSGGDMNTQYF. The chain recombines TRBV12-3 or TRBV12-4 with TRBJ2-3, with 7 bases aligning to TRBD2. This CDR3 comprises 14 residues. Trimming took 6 bases from V and 7 from J; bases not matched to a gene: 10.

The chain has TRBV20-1 and TRBJ2-7; D unresolved. The germline V gene has CDR1 DFQATT and CDR2 SNEGSKA (reference sequence). The CDR3 runs 12 residues. With 1 base removed from V and 3 bases from J, the gap between germline ends came to 7 bases. CDR3 DNA sequence: TGCAGTGCTAGAGGGCAGTTCTACGAGCAGTACTTC. Translating gives CSARGQFYEQYF.

Sample share makes this clone medium-sized. The chain uses TRBV19 and TRBJ2-7, with 7 bases fitting TRBD1. The CDR3 consists of 15 residues. Trimming took 3 bases from V and 3 from J; bases not matched to a gene: 8. CDR1 is LNHDA and CDR2 is SQIVND in the germline V gene (reference sequence). The CDR3 is CASSMITGEVYEQYF. CDR3 DNA: TGTGCCAGTAGTATGATAACAGGGGAAGTCTACGAGCAGTACTTC.

This clone has at least ten counts. The V and J genes are TRBV10-3 and TRBJ1-5; possibly TRBD1 for D (6 bases). Looked up from germline, CDR1 is ENHRY and CDR2 is SYGVKD. Trimming took 5 bases from V and 3 from J, leaving 23 bases between them. CDR3 length: 18 amino acids. The CDR3 here is CAISLGVPNREDNQPQHF. The CDR3 region has the DNA TGTGCCATCAGTTTAGGCGTCCCAAACAGGGAGGACAATCAGCCCCAGCATTTT.

Comment on this clone: Given a much more abundant clone one base away, this may be a read error. The CDR3 reads CASSRRGIAGVGATDTQYF. The CDR3 nucleotides are TGTGCCAGCAGCCGACGGGGAATAGCGGGAGTCGGGGCCACAGATACGCAGTATTTT. J is TRBJ2-3 and V is TRBV13, with 9 bases fitting TRBD2. After removal of 5 bases from V and 2 bases from J, the junction contained 17 bases not matched to a gene. CDR3 length: 19 residues. CDR1 and CDR2 (germline): PRHDT, FYEKMQ (reference sequence).

This clone is judged medium-sized. The V and J genes are TRBV6-5 and TRBJ1-2, with no clear D. The V and J ends lost 0 bases and 4 bases respectively, with 12 bases between them. Germline assignment: CDR1 MNHEY and CDR2 SVGAGI. The length of the CDR3 is 15 residues. CDR3 sequence: CASSYSVVEGYGYTF. CDR3 sequence (DNA): TGTGCCAGCAGTTACTCGGTTGTGGAAGGCTATGGCTACACCTTC.

This clone has ten or more counts. The chain is built from TRBV2 and TRBJ2-6, with a possible D match to TRBD2 (7 bases). V was pared by 6 bases and J by 0 bases, with 18 bases between. The germline V gene has CDR1 SNHLY and CDR2 FYNNEI. CDR3 size: 18 residues. In nucleotides, the CDR3 is TGTGCCAGCAGGGCCCTTAGGGGGGGAGTCTCTGGGGCCAACGTCCTGACTTTC. It yields the protein CASRALRGGVSGANVLTF. Drawing the rest from reference TRBV2 and TRBJ2-6, the complete variable domain is EPEVTQTPSHQVTQMGQEVILRCVPISNHLYFYWYRQILGQKVEFLVSFYNNEISEKSEIFDDQFSVERPDGSNFTLKIRSTKLEDSAMYFCASRALRGGVSGANVLTFGAGSRLTVL.

There are a few counts of this clone. The same CDR3 arises from other DNA sequences in this sample as well. The chain uses TRBV11-2 and TRBJ2-3, with D maybe TRBD2 (6 bases). Germline loops: CDR1 SGHAT, CDR2 FQNNGV. V gave up 5 bases and J gave up 6 bases, with 15 bases separating them. CDR3 length equals 14 residues. The DNA of the CDR3 is TGTGCCAGCAGCCTAACCGGGGAGGCGGATACGCAGTATTTT. Translation: CASSLTGEADTQYF.

By share, this clone counts as medium-sized. The chain has TRBV6-1 and TRBJ1-2; tentatively, D is TRBD1 (6 bases). Germline CDR1 MNHNS, CDR2 SASEGT. This CDR3 contains 16 residues. V dropped 5 bases and J dropped 8 bases, with 24 bases sitting between them. The CDR3 loop reads CASSSGEGHPSGGYTF. The CDR3 DNA is TGTGCCAGCAGTAGTGGCGAGGGACACCCGTCGGGGGGCTACACCTTC.

Many counts were recorded for this clone. This chain uses TRBV5-4 with TRBJ2-7, with 8 bases that match TRBD2. J gave up 2 bases and V 4 bases, and 8 bases lay outside the gene matches. This CDR3 has 15 amino acids. From germline, CDR1 is SGHNT and CDR2 YYREEE (reference sequence). The CDR3 loop reads CASSLKSGGPYEQYF. The CDR3 region has the DNA TGTGCCAGCAGCCTGAAGAGCGGGGGCCCCTACGAGCAGTACTTC.